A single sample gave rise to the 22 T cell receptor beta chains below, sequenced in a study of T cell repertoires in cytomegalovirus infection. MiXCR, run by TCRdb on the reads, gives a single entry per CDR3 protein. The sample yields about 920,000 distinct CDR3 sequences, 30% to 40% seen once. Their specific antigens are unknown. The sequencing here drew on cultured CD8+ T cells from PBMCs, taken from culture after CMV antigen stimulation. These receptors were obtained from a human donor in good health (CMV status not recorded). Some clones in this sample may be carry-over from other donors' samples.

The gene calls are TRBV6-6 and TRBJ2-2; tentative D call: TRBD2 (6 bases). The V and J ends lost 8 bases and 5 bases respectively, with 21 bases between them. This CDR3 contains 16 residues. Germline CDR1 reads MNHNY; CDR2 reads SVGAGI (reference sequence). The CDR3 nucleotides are TGTGCCAGCCGACCCGCGGGGAATAAAGAGACCGGGGAGCTGTTTTTT. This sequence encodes CASRPAGNKETGELFF.

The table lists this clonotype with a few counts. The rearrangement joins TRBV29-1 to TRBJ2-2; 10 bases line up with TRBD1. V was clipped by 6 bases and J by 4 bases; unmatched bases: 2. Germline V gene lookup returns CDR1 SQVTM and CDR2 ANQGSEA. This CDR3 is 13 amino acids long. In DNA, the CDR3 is TGCAGCGTCCGGACAGGGGGCACCGGGGAGCTGTTTTTT. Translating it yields CSVRTGGTGELFF.

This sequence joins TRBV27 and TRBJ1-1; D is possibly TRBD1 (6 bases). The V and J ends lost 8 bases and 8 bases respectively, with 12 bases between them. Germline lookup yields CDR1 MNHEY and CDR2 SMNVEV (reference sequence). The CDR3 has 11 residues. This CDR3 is CASEQGHEAFF. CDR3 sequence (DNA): TGTGCCAGCGAACAGGGACACGAAGCTTTCTTT.

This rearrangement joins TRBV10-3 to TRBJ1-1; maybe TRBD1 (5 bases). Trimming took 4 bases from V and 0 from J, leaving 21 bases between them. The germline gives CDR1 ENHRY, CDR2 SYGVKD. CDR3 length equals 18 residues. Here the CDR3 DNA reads TGTGCCATCAGTGGGAGTCCCCCGATTCTGGGGGTGAACACTGAAGCTTTCTTT. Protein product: CAISGSPPILGVNTEAFF.

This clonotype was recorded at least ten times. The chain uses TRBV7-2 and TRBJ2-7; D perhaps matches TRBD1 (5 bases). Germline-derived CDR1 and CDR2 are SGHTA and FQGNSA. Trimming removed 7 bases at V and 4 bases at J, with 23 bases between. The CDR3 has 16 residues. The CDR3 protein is CASIWTAQGRIYEQYV. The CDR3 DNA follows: TGTGCCAGCATTTGGACGGCCCAGGGTAGAATTTACGAGCAGTACGTC.

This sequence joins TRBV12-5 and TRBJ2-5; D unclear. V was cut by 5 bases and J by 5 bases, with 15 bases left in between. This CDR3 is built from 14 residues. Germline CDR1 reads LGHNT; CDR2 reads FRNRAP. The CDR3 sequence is CASGTRSIRETQYF. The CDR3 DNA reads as TGTGCTAGTGGTACCAGGTCCATTCGGGAGACCCAGTACTTC.

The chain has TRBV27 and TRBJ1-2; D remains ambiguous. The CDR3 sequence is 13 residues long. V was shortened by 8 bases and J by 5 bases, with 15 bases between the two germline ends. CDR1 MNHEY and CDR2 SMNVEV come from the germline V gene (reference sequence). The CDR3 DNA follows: TGTGCCAGCGGAGGAGACTCGGGGTATGGCTACACCTTC. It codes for CASGGDSGYGYTF.

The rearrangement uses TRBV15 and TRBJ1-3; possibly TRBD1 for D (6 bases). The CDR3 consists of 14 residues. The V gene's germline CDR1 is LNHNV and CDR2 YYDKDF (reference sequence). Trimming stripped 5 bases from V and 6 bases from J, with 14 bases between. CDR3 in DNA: TGTGCCACCAGCGGGTCGACAGGAGCAAACACCATATATTTT. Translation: CATSGSTGANTIYF.

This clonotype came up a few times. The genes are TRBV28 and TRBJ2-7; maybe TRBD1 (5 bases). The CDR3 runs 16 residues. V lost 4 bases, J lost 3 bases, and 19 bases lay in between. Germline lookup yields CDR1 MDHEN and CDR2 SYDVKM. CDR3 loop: CASSYRTESVHYEQYF. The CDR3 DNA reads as TGTGCCAGCAGTTACAGGACGGAGTCGGTCCACTACGAGCAGTACTTC.

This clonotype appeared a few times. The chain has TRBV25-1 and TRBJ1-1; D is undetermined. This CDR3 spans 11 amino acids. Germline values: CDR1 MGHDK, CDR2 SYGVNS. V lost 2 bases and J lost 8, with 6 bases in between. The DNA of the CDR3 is TGTGCCAGCAGTGAAAGGTTCGAAGCTTTCTTT. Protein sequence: CASSERFEAFF.

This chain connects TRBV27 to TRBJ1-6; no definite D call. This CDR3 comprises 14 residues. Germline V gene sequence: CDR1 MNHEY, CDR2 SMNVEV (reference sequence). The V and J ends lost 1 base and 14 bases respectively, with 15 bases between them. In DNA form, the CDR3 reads TGTGCCAGCAGTTTATTGGCCAGCCATCGAGCCCTCCACTTT. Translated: CASSLLASHRALHF.

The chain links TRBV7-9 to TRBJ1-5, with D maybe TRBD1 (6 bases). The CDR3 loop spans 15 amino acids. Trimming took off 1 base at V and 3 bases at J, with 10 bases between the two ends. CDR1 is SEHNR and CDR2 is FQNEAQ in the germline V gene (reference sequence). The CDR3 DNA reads TGTGCCAGCAGCTTAGAACAGGGTACCAATCAGCCCCAGCATTTT. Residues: CASSLEQGTNQPQHF. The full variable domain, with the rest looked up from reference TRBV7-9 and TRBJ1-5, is DTGVSQNPRHKITKRGQNVTFRCDPISEHNRLYWYRQTLGQGPEFLTYFQNEAQLEKSRLLSDRFSAERPKGSFSTLEIQRTEQGDSAMYLCASSLEQGTNQPQHFGDGTRLSIL.

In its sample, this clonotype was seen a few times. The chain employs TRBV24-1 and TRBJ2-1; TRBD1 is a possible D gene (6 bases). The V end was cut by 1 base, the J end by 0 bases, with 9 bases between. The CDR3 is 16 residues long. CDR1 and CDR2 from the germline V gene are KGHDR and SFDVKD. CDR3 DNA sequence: TGTGCCACCAGTGATTTAGGGGGACCCTCCTACAATGAGCAGTTCTTC. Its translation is CATSDLGGPSYNEQFF.

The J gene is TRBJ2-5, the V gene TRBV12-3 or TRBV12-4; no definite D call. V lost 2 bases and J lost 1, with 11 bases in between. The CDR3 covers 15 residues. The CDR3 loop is CASSLRVAVQETQYF. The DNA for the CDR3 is TGTGCCAGCAGTTTAAGGGTGGCAGTCCAAGAGACCCAGTACTTC.

The CDR3 here is CASSIGPTGTSTEAFF. CDR3 bases: TGTGCCAGTAGTATAGGGCCGACAGGGACGAGCACTGAAGCTTTCTTT. The rearrangement joins TRBV19 to TRBJ1-1, with 7 bases matching TRBD1. Germline V gene sequence: CDR1 LNHDA, CDR2 SQIVND (reference sequence). The CDR3 length is 16 residues. The junction had 9 bases not matched to a gene; V was cut back by 1 base and J by 4 bases.

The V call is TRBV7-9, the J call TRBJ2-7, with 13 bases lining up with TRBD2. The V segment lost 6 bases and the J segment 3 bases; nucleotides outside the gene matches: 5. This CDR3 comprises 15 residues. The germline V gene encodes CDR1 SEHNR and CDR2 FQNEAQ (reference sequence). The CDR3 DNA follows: TGTGCCAGCAGGGGACTAGCGGGGCCTAACTACGAGCAGTACTTC. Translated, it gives CASRGLAGPNYEQYF.

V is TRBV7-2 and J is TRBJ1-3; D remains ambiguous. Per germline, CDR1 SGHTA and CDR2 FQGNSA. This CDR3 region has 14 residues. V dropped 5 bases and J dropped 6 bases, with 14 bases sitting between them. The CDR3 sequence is CASSNYGDINTIYF. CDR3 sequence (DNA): TGTGCCAGCAGCAATTACGGGGATATAAACACCATATATTTT.

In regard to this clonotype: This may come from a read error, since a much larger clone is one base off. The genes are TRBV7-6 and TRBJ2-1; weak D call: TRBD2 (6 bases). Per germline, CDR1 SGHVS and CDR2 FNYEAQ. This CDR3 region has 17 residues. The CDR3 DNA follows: TGTGTCAGCAGCAAAATCCCGGAGGGTAGGTCCTACAATGAGCAGTTCTTC. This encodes CVSSKIPEGRSYNEQFF.

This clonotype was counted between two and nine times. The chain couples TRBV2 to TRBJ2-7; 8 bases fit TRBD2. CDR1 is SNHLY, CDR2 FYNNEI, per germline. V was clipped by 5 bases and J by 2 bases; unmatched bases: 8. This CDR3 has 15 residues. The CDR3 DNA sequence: TGTGCCAGCAGTAGCGGGGGAGCCATAACCTACGAGCAGTACTTC. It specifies CASSSGGAITYEQYF.

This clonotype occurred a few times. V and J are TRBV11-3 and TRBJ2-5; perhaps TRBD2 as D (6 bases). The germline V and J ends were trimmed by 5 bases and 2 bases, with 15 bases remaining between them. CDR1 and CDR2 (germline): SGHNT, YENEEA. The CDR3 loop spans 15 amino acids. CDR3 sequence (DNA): TGTGCCAGCAGCGCACACTCGGGACTGCAAGAGACCCAGTACTTC. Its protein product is CASSAHSGLQETQYF.

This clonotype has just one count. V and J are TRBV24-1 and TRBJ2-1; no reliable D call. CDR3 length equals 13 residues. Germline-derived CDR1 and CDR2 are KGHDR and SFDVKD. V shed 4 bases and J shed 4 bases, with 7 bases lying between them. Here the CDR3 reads CATSETRYNEQFF. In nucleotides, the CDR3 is TGTGCCACCAGTGAGACGAGATACAATGAGCAGTTCTTC.

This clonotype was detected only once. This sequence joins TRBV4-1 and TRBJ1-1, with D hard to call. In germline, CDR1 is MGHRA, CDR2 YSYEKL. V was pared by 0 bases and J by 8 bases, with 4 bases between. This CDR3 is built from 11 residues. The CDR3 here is CASSQDHEAFF. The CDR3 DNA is TGCGCCAGCAGCCAAGATCACGAAGCTTTCTTT.